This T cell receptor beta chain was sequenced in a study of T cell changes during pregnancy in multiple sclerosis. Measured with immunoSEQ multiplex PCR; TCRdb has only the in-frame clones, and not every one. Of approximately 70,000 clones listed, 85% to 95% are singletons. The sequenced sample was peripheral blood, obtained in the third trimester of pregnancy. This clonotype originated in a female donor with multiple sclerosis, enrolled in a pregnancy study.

The CDR3 DNA follows: TGCGCCAGCAGCCAAGCGCGCTATGGCTACACCTTC. The encoded protein is CASSQARYGYTF. This chain connects TRBV4-1 to TRBJ1-2; D is unclear. The CDR3 has 12 residues. Germline CDR1 is MGHRA and CDR2 is YSYEKL. With 1 base removed from V and 4 bases from J, the gap between germline ends came to 4 bases.